Below are 27 T cell receptor beta chains sequenced from a single sample in a study of naive and memory T cell subsets. Amplification of ligated cDNA took four PCR rounds with SP2 and nested alpha and beta constant primers. Via MiXCR, TCRdb re-called the 5' RACE reads, giving one row per CDR3 protein. The sample contains about 62,000 distinct CDR3 sequences, around 8% of which appear only once. TCR cDNA received a 3' ligated oligonucleotide that carried a UMI. The receptors shown here come from a female donor in good health.

This clonotype was seen a handful of times. This chain links TRBV6-1 with TRBJ1-1; D is perhaps TRBD1 (5 bases). Trimming stripped 6 bases from V and 3 bases from J, with 11 bases between. In germline, CDR1 is MNHNS, CDR2 SASEGT. The CDR3 length is 13 residues. The CDR3 nucleotides are TGTGCCAGCAGGAAGTCAGGGTACACTGAAGCTTTCTTT. Its translation: CASRKSGYTEAFF.

The chain couples TRBV11-1 to TRBJ2-7; either TRBD1 or TRBD2 may supply D (5 bases each). Germline-derived CDR1 and CDR2 are SGHAT and FQDESV (reference sequence). Trimming removed 5 bases from V and 2 bases from J, with 13 bases in between. CDR3 length: 14 amino acids. This CDR3 reads CASSVRDGTYEQYF. CDR3 bases: TGTGCCAGCAGCGTCCGGGACGGAACCTACGAGCAGTACTTC.

The V gene is TRBV29-1, the J gene TRBJ1-2; TRBD1 is a possible D gene (6 bases). From germline, CDR1 is SQVTM and CDR2 ANQGSEA. The ends were cut back, 7 bases at V and 2 bases at J, with 14 bases in the middle. The CDR3 has 13 amino acids. The CDR3, as DNA: TGCAGCGCTGGACAGCCTAGAAACTATGGCTACACCTTC. It specifies CSAGQPRNYGYTF.

J is TRBJ2-4 and V is TRBV11-3, with D possibly matching TRBD2 (5 bases). The germline gives CDR1 SGHNT, CDR2 YENEEA. V lost 4 bases to trimming and J lost 0 bases, with 19 bases between them. This CDR3 region has 18 residues. In DNA, the CDR3 is TGTGCCAGCAGCTCCCGATGGGAAGCGGTTTTAGCCAAAAACATTCAGTACTTC. Translating it yields CASSSRWEAVLAKNIQYF.

The chain has TRBV12-3 or TRBV12-4 and TRBJ1-6, with D perhaps TRBD1 (5 bases). Trimming stripped 3 bases from V and 6 bases from J, with 9 bases between. The CDR3 contains 14 residues. CDR3 nucleotide sequence: TGTGCCAGCAGTTTGGGGCAGGGTAATTCACCCCTCCACTTT. This translates into CASSLGQGNSPLHF.

The genes are TRBV4-1 and TRBJ1-5; no reliable D call. The germline V gene has CDR1 MGHRA and CDR2 YSYEKL. The CDR3 is 17 amino acids. The V gene lost 4 bases and the J gene lost 0 bases, with 16 bases spanning the gap. CDR3 residues: CASSPRYRENSNQPQHF. The CDR3, as DNA: TGCGCCAGCAGCCCTAGGTACCGGGAGAATAGCAATCAGCCCCAGCATTTT.

In its sample, this clonotype was seen many times. V usage is TRBV29-1 and J usage is TRBJ1-1; tentatively, D is TRBD1 (5 bases). The CDR3 runs to 15 residues. V lost 1 base, J lost 2 bases, and 14 bases lay in between. In germline, CDR1 is SQVTM, CDR2 ANQGSEA. CDR3 DNA sequence: TGCAGCGTTGAAGGGTCGGACGGGGCTAACACTGAAGCTTTCTTT. Residues: CSVEGSDGANTEAFF.

The chain carries TRBV6-1 and TRBJ2-7; 9 bases match TRBD1. V was pared by 5 bases and J by 5 bases, with 13 bases of the junction left unmatched. Germline V gene sequence: CDR1 MNHNS, CDR2 SASEGT. The CDR3 length is 16 residues. The CDR3: CASSSPGTGTGHEQYF. The CDR3 DNA is TGTGCCAGCAGTAGTCCCGGGACAGGGACCGGCCACGAGCAGTACTTC.

V is TRBV7-9 and J is TRBJ2-3; D gene uncertain. The V gene lost 5 bases and the J gene lost 3 bases, with 9 bases spanning the gap. The CDR3 contains 13 residues. Germline V lookup: CDR1 SEHNR, CDR2 FQNEAQ (reference sequence). The CDR3 DNA is TGTGCCAGCAGCCCTATCGGTACAGATACGCAGTATTTT. Translation gives CASSPIGTDTQYF.

This clonotype has a count of ten or more. The V call is TRBV20-1, the J call TRBJ2-7; 9 bases fit TRBD2. Germline CDR1 DFQATT, CDR2 SNEGSKA (reference sequence). The CDR3 has 14 residues. The J segment lost 0 bases and the V segment lost 4 bases, leaving 4 bases of the junction unmatched. This chain's CDR3 is CSATLAGPSYEQYF. In DNA form, the CDR3 reads TGCAGTGCTACCCTAGCGGGGCCCTCCTACGAGCAGTACTTC.

The chain combines TRBV28 with TRBJ2-3; D is uncertain. Per germline, CDR1 MDHEN and CDR2 SYDVKM. This CDR3 is 15 amino acids long. V gave up 6 bases and J gave up 2 bases, with 15 bases separating them. CDR3 nucleotides: TGTGCCAGCAGGGCGGACCCTTCGACCACAGATACGCAGTATTTT. It codes for CASRADPSTTDTQYF. The variable domain in full, completed from reference TRBV28 and TRBJ2-3, reads DVKVTQSSRYLVKRTGEKVFLECVQDMDHENMFWYRQDPGLGLRLIYFSYDVKMKEKGDIPEGYSVSREKKERFSLILESASTNQTSMYLCASRADPSTTDTQYFGPGTRLTVL.

The chain uses TRBV5-6 and TRBJ1-2; 7 nucleotides match TRBD1. CDR1 and CDR2 from the germline V gene are SGHDT and YYEEEE. The CDR3 sequence is 14 residues long. After removal of 4 bases from V and 8 bases from J, the junction contained 11 bases not matched to a gene. The CDR3 coding sequence is TGTGCCAGCAGCCCCAGACAGGGACTTGGAGGCTACACCTTC. Amino acid sequence: CASSPRQGLGGYTF.

The genes are TRBV27 and TRBJ2-7; D could derive from TRBD1 or TRBD2 (5 bases each). CDR3 length: 14 residues. V lost 6 bases and J lost 2, with 14 bases in between. Germline CDR1 MNHEY, CDR2 SMNVEV (reference sequence). CDR3 residues: CASRGPTYPYEQYF. In DNA, the CDR3 is TGTGCCAGCAGGGGACCCACGTACCCCTACGAGCAGTACTTC.

Note on this clonotype: One junction end disagrees with the germline gene, perhaps due to a read error. V gene TRBV18 combines with J gene TRBJ1-1; D is ambiguous. Per germline, CDR1 KGHSH and CDR2 LQKENI. This CDR3 region has 14 residues. In DNA, the CDR3 is TGTGCCAGCTCACCACGGGATAGGAACCCTGAAGCTTTCTTT. Translated: CASSPRDRNPEAFF.

This clonotype has ten or more counts. V usage is TRBV12-3 or TRBV12-4 and J usage is TRBJ1-5; a possible D gene is TRBD1 (5 bases). The CDR3 sequence is 15 residues long. Trimming stripped 7 bases from V and 1 base from J, with 14 bases between. CDR3 bases: TGTGCCAGCAACGAGGGGTTAACGAGCAATCAGCCCCAGCATTTT. Amino acids: CASNEGLTSNQPQHF.

The sample holds many counts of this clonotype. The V and J genes are TRBV18 and TRBJ2-2; D is undetermined. The CDR3 spans 16 residues. The V end lost 1 base, the J end lost 1 base, and 10 bases lay between the germline ends. The germline V gene encodes CDR1 KGHSH and CDR2 LQKENI. The CDR3 is CASSPRSMENTGELFF. Here the CDR3 DNA reads TGTGCCAGCTCACCACGGTCGATGGAGAACACCGGGGAGCTGTTTTTT.

This clonotype was picked up a small number of times. This chain links TRBV4-2 with TRBJ2-4; possibly TRBD2 for D (5 bases). The CDR3 length is 15 residues. V was clipped by 0 bases and J by 1 base, with 7 bases between them. Germline V lookup: CDR1 LGHNA, CDR2 YNFKEQ. The CDR3 nucleotides read TGTGCCAGCAGCCAAGATACTAGTGCCAAAAACATTCAGTACTTC. It yields the protein CASSQDTSAKNIQYF.

This clonotype was observed a handful of times. The gene calls are TRBV5-4 and TRBJ2-7, with TRBD1 matching over 9 bases. The CDR3 loop spans 14 amino acids. J lost 6 bases, V lost 2 bases, and 6 bases had no gene match. Per germline, CDR1 SGHNT and CDR2 YYREEE (reference sequence). DNA of the CDR3: TGTGCCAGCAGCTTACCGGGACAGGGCGCCGAGCAGTACTTC. This sequence encodes CASSLPGQGAEQYF.

This clonotype was seen only a few times. The V call is TRBV30, the J call TRBJ1-1; TRBD1 matches at 8 bases. With 4 bases clipped from V and 4 bases from J, the junction kept 8 bases outside the gene matches. The CDR3 length is 14 residues. Germline CDR1 GTSNPN, CDR2 SVGIG (reference sequence). This CDR3 reads CAWTRTGSSTEAFF. The DNA for the CDR3 is TGTGCCTGGACCCGGACAGGGTCTTCCACTGAAGCTTTCTTT.

The V gene is TRBV12-3 or TRBV12-4, the J gene TRBJ2-2; TRBD2 aligns across 10 bases. The CDR3 is made up of 15 amino acids. After removal of 8 bases from V and 4 bases from J, the junction contained 7 bases not matched to a gene. The CDR3 bases are TGTGCCAGCCCACTTAGCGGGGGGTTCACCGGGGAGCTGTTTTTT. Translation: CASPLSGGFTGELFF.

In its sample, this clonotype was seen a few times. The chain carries TRBV2 and TRBJ2-7; no definite D call. CDR1 is SNHLY, CDR2 FYNNEI, per germline. This CDR3 comprises 16 residues. V was clipped by 4 bases and J by 5 bases, with 21 bases between them. This CDR3 reads CASSVLVVRPSHEQYF. The CDR3 nucleotides are TGTGCCAGCAGTGTCCTTGTAGTCAGGCCTTCCCACGAGCAGTACTTC.

The V gene is TRBV2, the J gene TRBJ2-2; D perhaps matches TRBD1 (6 bases). The V gene lost 11 bases and the J gene lost 2 bases, with 15 bases spanning the gap. Germline CDR1 and CDR2: SNHLY and FYNNEI. The CDR3 loop spans 14 amino acids. CDR3 DNA: TGTGCCGGACGGACCGGGACAAACACCGGGGAGCTGTTTTTT. It codes for CAGRTGTNTGELFF.

The V gene is TRBV11-2, the J gene TRBJ2-7; the match to TRBD1 covers 11 bases. Trimming cost V 5 bases and J 9 bases; bases outside gene matches: 9. Germline loops: CDR1 SGHAT, CDR2 FQNNGV. The CDR3 contains 14 residues. The CDR3 protein is CASSPRTGGGWQYF. The DNA for the CDR3 is TGTGCCAGCAGCCCGCGGACAGGGGGCGGCTGGCAGTACTTC.

The rearrangement joins TRBV7-8 to TRBJ2-5; D gene ambiguous. With 5 bases removed from V and 2 bases from J, the gap between germline ends came to 15 bases. The CDR3 is 15 residues long. CDR1 is SGHVS, CDR2 FQNEAQ, per germline. The DNA for the CDR3 is TGTGCCAGCAGCGCCTCCCCCCGAGGTCAAGAGACCCAGTACTTC. It specifies CASSASPRGQETQYF.

This clonotype showed up many times. The chain links TRBV15 to TRBJ1-2, with D possibly matching TRBD1 (5 bases). The length of the CDR3 is 15 residues. In germline, CDR1 is LNHNV, CDR2 YYDKDF (reference sequence). V lost 5 bases and J lost 6, with 19 bases in between. The CDR3 bases are TGTGCCACCAGCGGAGGTCGGGGGTTAGCGAATGGCTACACCTTC. Translation: CATSGGRGLANGYTF.

This clonotype was seen more than once but under ten times. V is TRBV5-4 and J is TRBJ1-4; 11 positions agree with TRBD1. Looked up from germline, CDR1 is SGHNT and CDR2 is YYREEE (reference sequence). The CDR3 spans 18 residues. Trimming removed 4 bases from V and 5 bases from J; junction bases left unmatched: 13. Here the CDR3 DNA reads TGTGCCAGCAGCATACACCGGGACAGGGGGAAGGAAAATGAAAAACTGTTTTTT. Translated: CASSIHRDRGKENEKLFF.

V and J are TRBV29-1 and TRBJ2-1; D is undetermined. Germline V gene data show CDR1 as SQVTM and CDR2 as ANQGSEA. V lost 6 bases and J 8 bases, leaving 8 bases between the germline ends. The CDR3 length is 10 residues. DNA for the CDR3: TGCAGCGTCCGAAGGGATGAGCAGTTCTTC. Protein: CSVRRDEQFF.